The 21 T cell receptor beta chains in this list originate from one sample, sequenced in a study of cytomegalovirus exposure and HLA in healthy donors. The PCR contained 60 Vbeta and 13 Jbeta primers. Method: immunoSEQ multiplex PCR; TCRdb's copy keeps in-frame clones and lacks some. Among approximately 130,000 clones listed, over 75% were seen once. Specimen: PBMCs. Receptors were obtained from a man aged 50 or older in good health and CMV-seronegative.

This clone occurred once. The chain links TRBV21-1 to TRBJ2-7; no DNA check was done on the table's D call, TRBD2. TRBV21-1 is a recognized pseudogene. CDR3 length equals 12 residues. DNA for the CDR3: TGTGCCAGCAGCATCCCCTGCTACGAGCAGTACTTC. It yields the protein CASSIPCYEQYF.

This clone came up once. V usage is TRBV28 and J usage is TRBJ1-5; D possibly corresponds to TRBD1 (6 bases). The V end was cut by 6 bases, the J end by 7 bases, with 16 bases between. Per the germline V gene, CDR1 is MDHEN and CDR2 is SYDVKM. The CDR3 is 14 amino acids. The CDR3 region has the DNA TGTGCCAGCAGATTGACAGGCGGGGGGCAGCCCCAGCATTTT. Translating it yields CASRLTGGGQPQHF.

This clone was recorded only once. This chain joins TRBV4-3 and TRBJ1-2, with D unclear. Germline V CDR1 and CDR2: LGHNA, YSLEER. The CDR3 length is 17 residues. The germline V and J ends were trimmed by 0 bases and 3 bases, with 17 bases remaining between them. CDR3 DNA sequence: TGCGCCAGCAGCCAAGATGCCGGACTGGGTTCTTACTATGGCTACACCTTC. Its protein product is CASSQDAGLGSYYGYTF.

The genes are TRBV28 and TRBJ2-7; tentative D call: TRBD2 (7 bases). Germline-derived CDR1 and CDR2 are MDHEN and SYDVKM. V was clipped by 3 bases and J by 4 bases, with 16 bases between them. The CDR3 runs to 15 residues. The CDR3 here is CASSLRGRGSYEQYF. For the CDR3, the DNA is TGTGCCAGCAGTTTGAGGGGGAGGGGATCTTACGAGCAGTACTTC.

With respect to this clone: Relative to the germline gene, one junction end is altered; a read error may explain this. The chain recombines TRBV27 with TRBJ1-2; D is perhaps TRBD1 (5 bases). There are 11 residues in the CDR3. CDR1 and CDR2 from the germline V gene are MNHEY and SMNVEV (reference sequence). The DNA for the CDR3 is TGCGCCGTTAGGGGTCTCTATGGCTACACCTTC. Amino acids: CAVRGLYGYTF.

This sequence joins TRBV18 and TRBJ2-5; 12 bases fit TRBD2. This CDR3 has 16 residues. V shed 5 bases and J 2 bases; nucleotides not matched to a gene: 6. Germline CDR1 is KGHSH and CDR2 is LQKENI. CDR3 residues: CASSSGLAGSQETQYF. The DNA of the CDR3 is TGTGCCAGCTCATCGGGACTAGCGGGTTCTCAAGAGACCCAGTACTTC. Based on the CDR3 plus reference TRBV18 and TRBJ2-5, the full variable domain is NAGVMQNPRHLVRRRGQEARLRCSPMKGHSHVYWYRQLPEEGLKFMVYLQKENIIDESGMPKERFSAEFPKEGPSILRIQQVVRGDSAAYFCASSSGLAGSQETQYFGPGTRLLVL.

As for this clone: The same CDR3 can be traced to other DNA sequences in this sample. J is TRBJ2-7 and V is TRBV7-9, with TRBD2 matching over 10 bases. Losses at the gene ends were 4 bases for V and 6 bases for J; bases not matched to a gene: 9. Germline lookup yields CDR1 SEHNR and CDR2 FQNEAQ (reference sequence). The CDR3 has 15 amino acids. The CDR3 DNA reads TGTGCCAGCAGCTGGGGAACTAGCGGGATAGGCGAGCAGTACTTC. It specifies CASSWGTSGIGEQYF.

The chain links TRBV10-3 to TRBJ1-1, with a possible D match to TRBD1 (6 bases). V was shortened by 3 bases and J by 7 bases, with 12 bases between the two germline ends. CDR3 length equals 13 residues. Germline CDR1 ENHRY, CDR2 SYGVKD. CDR3 protein: CAISEQGSGEAFF. The CDR3, as DNA: TGTGCCATCAGTGAACAGGGATCGGGTGAAGCTTTCTTT.

The chain recombines TRBV2 with TRBJ1-1, with 7 bases lining up with TRBD1. The trim removed 6 bases at V and 0 bases at J, leaving 7 bases unmatched. CDR1 and CDR2 from the germline V gene are SNHLY and FYNNEI. This CDR3 comprises 15 residues. CDR3 sequence: CASSGSGGMNTEAFF. CDR3 nucleotides: TGTGCCAGCAGCGGATCAGGGGGGATGAACACTGAAGCTTTCTTT.

The gene calls are TRBV7-2 and TRBJ1-2, with 10 positions matching TRBD1. This CDR3 is 15 amino acids long. The germline CDR1 and CDR2 sequences are SGHTA and FQGNSA. V was pared by 2 bases and J by 6 bases, with 6 bases of the junction left unmatched. CDR3 sequence reads: CASSLSFDRGHGYTF. CDR3 bases: TGTGCCAGCAGCTTAAGTTTCGACAGGGGGCATGGCTACACCTTC.

This sequence joins TRBV11-3 and TRBJ2-1; 12 positions match TRBD2. Germline V gene sequence: CDR1 SGHNT, CDR2 YENEEA. This CDR3 is 17 amino acids long. V shed 4 bases, J shed 7 bases, and the junction held 11 bases outside the gene matches. CDR3 in DNA: TGTGCCAGCAGCTCCGAAAATGGACTAGCGGGAATAAATGAGCAGTTCTTC. This translates into CASSSENGLAGINEQFF.

The chain couples TRBV7-2 to TRBJ1-1; 8 bases map to TRBD1. J was trimmed by 5 bases and V by 5 bases; bases with no gene match: 4. The V gene's germline CDR1 is SGHTA and CDR2 FQGNSA. The CDR3 is 13 amino acids. The CDR3 region is CASSPGQGTEAFF. CDR3 DNA: TGTGCCAGCAGCCCCGGACAGGGTACTGAAGCTTTCTTT.

This sequence joins TRBV10-1 and TRBJ2-1; 9 bases line up with TRBD2. The germline gives CDR1 WNHNN, CDR2 SYGVQD (reference sequence). The CDR3 sequence is 15 residues long. Losses at the gene ends were 4 bases for V and 6 bases for J; bases not matched to a gene: 7. The CDR3 nucleotides are TGCGCCAGCAGTGGGACGGGACTAGCCCTCAATGAGCAGTTCTTC. The encoded protein is CASSGTGLALNEQFF.

V and J are TRBV11-2 and TRBJ2-7, with TRBD1 matching over 9 bases. The V gene end was trimmed by 6 bases and the J gene end by 7 bases; junction bases not matched to a gene: 13. This CDR3 comprises 15 residues. Germline V gene sequence: CDR1 SGHAT, CDR2 FQNNGV. This CDR3 is CASRFRGTGFREQYF. CDR3 nucleotides: TGTGCCAGCAGATTTCGCGGGACAGGGTTTCGGGAGCAGTACTTC.

The chain employs TRBV6-1 and TRBJ2-5; 10 nucleotides line up with TRBD1. The J call is in doubt because the DNA end fits TRBJ2-7 better. The CDR3 contains 15 residues. Looked up from germline, CDR1 is MNHNS and CDR2 is SASEGT. The DNA for the CDR3 is TGTGCCAGCCAGGCAACGGGACAGGGGTCCTACGAGCAGTACTTC. The encoded protein is CASQATGQGSYEQYF.

The chain carries TRBV7-9 and TRBJ2-7; 7 bases align to TRBD1. The germline gives CDR1 SEHNR, CDR2 FQNEAQ (reference sequence). Trimming took 2 bases from V and 6 from J; bases not matched to a gene: 7. The CDR3 has 14 residues. CDR3 coding DNA: TGTGCCAGCAGCTTAACCCCGACAGGGAGCGAGCAGTACTTC. Protein: CASSLTPTGSEQYF.

This rearrangement joins TRBV6-1 to TRBJ2-7, with TRBD2 identical over 8 bases. The junction had 9 bases not matched to a gene; V was cut back by 1 base and J by 4 bases. Germline lookup yields CDR1 MNHNS and CDR2 SASEGT. The CDR3 runs to 16 residues. The CDR3 DNA follows: TGTGCCAGCAGTGAAGGGGCTAGCGGGTGGGTGTACGAGCAGTACTTC. It yields the protein CASSEGASGWVYEQYF.

In its sample, this clone was seen once. The gene calls are TRBV27 and TRBJ2-7, with D possibly being TRBD1 (6 bases). The CDR3 is 15 residues long. CDR1 is MNHEY, CDR2 SMNVEV, per germline (reference sequence). Trimming left V 2 bases short and J 0 bases short, with 11 bases between. The CDR3 bases are TGTGCCAGCAGTTTAGACAGGCTGCGCTCCTACGAGCAGTACTTC. Translation: CASSLDRLRSYEQYF.

V and J are TRBV19 and TRBJ1-5; 8 bases fit TRBD1. Germline CDR1 LNHDA, CDR2 SQIVND (reference sequence). This CDR3 is built from 15 residues. The ends lost 5 bases at V and 4 bases at J; junction bases unmatched: 7. The CDR3 here is CASSRSTGANQPQHF. The CDR3 coding sequence is TGTGCCAGTAGTCGATCGACAGGGGCGAATCAGCCCCAGCATTTT.

V usage is TRBV27 and J usage is TRBJ2-1, with D perhaps matching TRBD1 (6 bases). CDR1 and CDR2 (germline): MNHEY, SMNVEV (reference sequence). V lost 2 bases and J lost 5, with 19 bases in between. This CDR3 is 17 amino acids long. CDR3 DNA: TGTGCCAGCAGTTTAAGGGGGAGCCAAAGAAGGAACAATGAGCAGTTCTTC. Protein: CASSLRGSQRRNNEQFF.

The J gene is TRBJ1-2, the V gene TRBV10-3; D is possibly TRBD1 (6 bases). V was pared by 2 bases and J by 4 bases, with 11 bases between. The CDR3 covers 14 residues. CDR1 is ENHRY and CDR2 is SYGVKD in the germline V gene. The CDR3 is CAISELTGSYGYTF. The DNA of the CDR3 is TGTGCCATCAGTGAGCTTACAGGGTCCTATGGCTACACCTTC.